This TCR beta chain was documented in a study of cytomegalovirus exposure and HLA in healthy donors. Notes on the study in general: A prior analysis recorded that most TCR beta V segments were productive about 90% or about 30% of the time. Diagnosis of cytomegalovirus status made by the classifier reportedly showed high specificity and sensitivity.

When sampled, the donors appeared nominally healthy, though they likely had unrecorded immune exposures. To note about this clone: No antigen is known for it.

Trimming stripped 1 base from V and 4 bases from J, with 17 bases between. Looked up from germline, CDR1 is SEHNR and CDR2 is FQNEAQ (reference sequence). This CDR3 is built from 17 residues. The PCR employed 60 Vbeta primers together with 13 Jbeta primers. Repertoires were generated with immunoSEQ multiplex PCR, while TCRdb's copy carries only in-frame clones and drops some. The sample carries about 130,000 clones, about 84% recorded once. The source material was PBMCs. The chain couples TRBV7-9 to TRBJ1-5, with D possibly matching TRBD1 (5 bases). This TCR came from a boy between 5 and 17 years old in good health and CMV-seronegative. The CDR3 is CASSLGWQGVGNQPQHF. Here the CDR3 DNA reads TGTGCCAGCAGCTTAGGTTGGCAGGGTGTCGGGAATCAGCCCCAGCATTTT.